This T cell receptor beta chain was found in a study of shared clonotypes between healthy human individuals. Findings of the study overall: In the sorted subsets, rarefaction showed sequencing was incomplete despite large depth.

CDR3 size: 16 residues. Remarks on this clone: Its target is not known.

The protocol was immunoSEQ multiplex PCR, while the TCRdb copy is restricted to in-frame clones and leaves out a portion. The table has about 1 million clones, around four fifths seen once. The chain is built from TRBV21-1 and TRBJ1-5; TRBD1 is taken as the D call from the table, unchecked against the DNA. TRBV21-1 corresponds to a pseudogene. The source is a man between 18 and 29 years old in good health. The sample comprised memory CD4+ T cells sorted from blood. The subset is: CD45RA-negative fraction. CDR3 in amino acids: CASSKGWGRSNQPQHF. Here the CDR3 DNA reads TGTGCCAGCAGCAAAGGATGGGGCAGGAGCAATCAGCCCCAGCATTTT.